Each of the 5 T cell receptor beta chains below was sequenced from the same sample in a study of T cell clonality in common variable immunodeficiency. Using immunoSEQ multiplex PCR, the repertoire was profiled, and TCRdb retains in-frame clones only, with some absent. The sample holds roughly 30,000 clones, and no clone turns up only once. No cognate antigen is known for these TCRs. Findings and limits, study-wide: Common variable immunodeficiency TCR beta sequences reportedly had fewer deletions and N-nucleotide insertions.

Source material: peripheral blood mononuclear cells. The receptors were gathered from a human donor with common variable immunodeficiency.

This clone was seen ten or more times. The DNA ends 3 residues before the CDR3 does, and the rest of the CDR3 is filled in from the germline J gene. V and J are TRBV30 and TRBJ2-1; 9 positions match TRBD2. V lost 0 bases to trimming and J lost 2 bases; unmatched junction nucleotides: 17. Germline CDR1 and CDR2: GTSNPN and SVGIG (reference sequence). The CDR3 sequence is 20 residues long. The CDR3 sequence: CAWSVLLTREGGWTYNEQFF. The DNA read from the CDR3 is TGTGCCTGGAGTGTACTCTTGACGCGGGAGGGCGGTTGGACCTACAATGAG.

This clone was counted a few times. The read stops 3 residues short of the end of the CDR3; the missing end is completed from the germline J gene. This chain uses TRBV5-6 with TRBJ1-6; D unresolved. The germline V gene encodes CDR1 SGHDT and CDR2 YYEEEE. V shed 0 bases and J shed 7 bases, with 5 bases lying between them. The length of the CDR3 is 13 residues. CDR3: CASSLARNSPLHF. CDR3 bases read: TGTGCCAGCAGCTTGGCCAGGAATTCACCC.

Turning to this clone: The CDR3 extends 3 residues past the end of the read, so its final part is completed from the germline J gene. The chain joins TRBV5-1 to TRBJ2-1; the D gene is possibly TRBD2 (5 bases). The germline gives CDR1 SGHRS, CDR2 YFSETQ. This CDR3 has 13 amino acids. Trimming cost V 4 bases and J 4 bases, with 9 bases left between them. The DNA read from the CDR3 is TGCGCCAGCAGCGTCGGGGATTACAATGAG. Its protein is CASSVGDYNE. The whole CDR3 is CASSVGDYNEQFF.

CDR3 sequence reads: CASSLGQVESQPQHF. CDR3 DNA (partial): TGTGCCAGCAGCTTAGGGCAGGTAGAGTCTCAGCCC. The genes are TRBV7-9 and TRBJ1-5; D unclear. The read terminates 3 residues before the CDR3 end, so the remaining end is supplied by the germline J gene. Germline V lookup: CDR1 SEHNR, CDR2 FQNEAQ (reference sequence). With 1 base removed from V and 6 bases from J, the gap between germline ends came to 13 bases. This CDR3 comprises 15 residues.

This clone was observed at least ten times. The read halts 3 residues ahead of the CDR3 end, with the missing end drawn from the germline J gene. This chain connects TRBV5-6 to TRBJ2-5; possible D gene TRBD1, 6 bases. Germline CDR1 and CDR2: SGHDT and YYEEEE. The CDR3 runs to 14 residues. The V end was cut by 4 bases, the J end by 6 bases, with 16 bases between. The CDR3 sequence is CASSPTTGPKTQYF. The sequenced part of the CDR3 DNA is TGTGCCAGCAGCCCAACGACAGGCCCTAAGACC.